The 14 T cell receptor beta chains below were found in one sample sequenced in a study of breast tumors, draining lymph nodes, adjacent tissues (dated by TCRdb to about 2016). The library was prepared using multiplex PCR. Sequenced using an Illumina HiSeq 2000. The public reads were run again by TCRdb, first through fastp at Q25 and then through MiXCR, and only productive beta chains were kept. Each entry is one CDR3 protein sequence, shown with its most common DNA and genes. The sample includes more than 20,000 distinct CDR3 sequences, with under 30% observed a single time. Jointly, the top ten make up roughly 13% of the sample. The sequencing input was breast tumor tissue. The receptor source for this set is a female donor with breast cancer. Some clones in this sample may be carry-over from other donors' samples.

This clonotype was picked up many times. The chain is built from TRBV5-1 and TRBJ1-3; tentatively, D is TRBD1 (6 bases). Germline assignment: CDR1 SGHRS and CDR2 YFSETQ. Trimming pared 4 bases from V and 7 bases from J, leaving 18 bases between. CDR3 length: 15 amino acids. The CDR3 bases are TGCGCCAGCAGCACCGGTACAGGAAGGGGGAACACCATATATTTT. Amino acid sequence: CASSTGTGRGNTIYF.

CDR3 sequence (DNA): TGTGCCAGCAGCTTCTCCATAACGGGAGGGCAGCAGTACTTC. This translates into CASSFSITGGQQYF. This chain joins TRBV7-2 and TRBJ2-7; 8 nucleotides match TRBD2. This CDR3 is built from 14 residues. CDR1 is SGHTA, CDR2 FQGNSA, per germline. V was clipped by 3 bases and J by 8 bases; unmatched bases: 9.

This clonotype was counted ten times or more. The CDR3 bases are TGTGCCAGCAGTTACTCGAGATTGGAGACCCAGTACTTC. Its protein is CASSYSRLETQYF. The chain joins TRBV6-2 or TRBV6-3 to TRBJ2-5; D unclear. CDR1 MNHEY and CDR2 SVGEGT come from the germline V gene. The CDR3 contains 13 residues. Trimming took off 0 bases at V and 5 bases at J, with 7 bases between the two ends.

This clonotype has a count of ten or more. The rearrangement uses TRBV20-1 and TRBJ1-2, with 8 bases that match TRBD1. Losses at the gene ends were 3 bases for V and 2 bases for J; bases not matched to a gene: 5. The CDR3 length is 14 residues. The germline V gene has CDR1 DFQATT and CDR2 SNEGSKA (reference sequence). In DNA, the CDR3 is TGCAGTGCTAGTCAGGGGGCGGTAAACTATGGCTACACCTTC. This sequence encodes CSASQGAVNYGYTF.

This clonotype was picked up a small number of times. The CDR3 here is CASSYEQGSPVEAFF. The CDR3 coding sequence is TGTGCCAGCAGTTACGAACAGGGGTCCCCTGTTGAAGCTTTCTTT. This sequence joins TRBV6-5 and TRBJ1-1, with 7 nucleotides matching TRBD1. The germline V gene has CDR1 MNHEY and CDR2 SVGAGI. J gave up 7 bases and V 2 bases, and 10 bases lay outside the gene matches. There are 15 residues in the CDR3.

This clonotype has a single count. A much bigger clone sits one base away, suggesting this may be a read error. In nucleotides, the CDR3 is TGTGCCAGCAGTTCCTACAGGGGGAATGGCAACACCTTC. It is translated as CASSSYRGNGNTF. This chain uses TRBV28 with TRBJ1-2, with TRBD1 identical over 8 bases. CDR1 and CDR2 (germline): MDHEN, SYDVKM. CDR3 size: 13 residues.

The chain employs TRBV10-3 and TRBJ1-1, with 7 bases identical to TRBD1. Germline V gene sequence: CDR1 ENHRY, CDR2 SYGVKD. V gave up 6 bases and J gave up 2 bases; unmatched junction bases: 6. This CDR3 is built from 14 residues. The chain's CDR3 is CAIRSTGDNTEAFF. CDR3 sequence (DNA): TGTGCCATCAGAAGCACAGGGGACAACACTGAAGCTTTCTTT.

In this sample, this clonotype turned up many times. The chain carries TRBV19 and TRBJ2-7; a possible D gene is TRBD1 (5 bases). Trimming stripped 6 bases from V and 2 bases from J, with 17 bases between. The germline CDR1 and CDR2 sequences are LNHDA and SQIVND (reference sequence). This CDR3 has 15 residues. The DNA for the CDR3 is TGTGCCAGTAGGATCGGAACAGGCAACACCTACGAGCAGTACTTC. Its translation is CASRIGTGNTYEQYF.

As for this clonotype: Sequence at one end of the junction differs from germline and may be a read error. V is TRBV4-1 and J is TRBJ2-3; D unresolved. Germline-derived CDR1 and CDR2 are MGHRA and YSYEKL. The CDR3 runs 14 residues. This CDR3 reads CACSQVSKEDTQYF. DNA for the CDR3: TGCGCCTGCAGCCAAGTGAGCAAGGAAGATACGCAGTATTTT.

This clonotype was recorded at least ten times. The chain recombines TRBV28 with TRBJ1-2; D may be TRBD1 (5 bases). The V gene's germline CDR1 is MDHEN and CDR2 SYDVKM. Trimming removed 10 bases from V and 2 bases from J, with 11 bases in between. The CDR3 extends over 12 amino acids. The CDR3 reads CATRDRNYGYTF. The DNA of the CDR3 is TGTGCCACCCGAGACAGAAACTATGGCTACACCTTC.

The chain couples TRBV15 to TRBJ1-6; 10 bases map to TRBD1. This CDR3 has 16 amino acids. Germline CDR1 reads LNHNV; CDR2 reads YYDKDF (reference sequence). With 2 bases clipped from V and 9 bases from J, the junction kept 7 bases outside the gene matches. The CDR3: CATSRSGDRGGSPLHF. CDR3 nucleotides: TGTGCCACCAGCAGAAGTGGGGACAGGGGTGGTTCACCCCTCCACTTT.

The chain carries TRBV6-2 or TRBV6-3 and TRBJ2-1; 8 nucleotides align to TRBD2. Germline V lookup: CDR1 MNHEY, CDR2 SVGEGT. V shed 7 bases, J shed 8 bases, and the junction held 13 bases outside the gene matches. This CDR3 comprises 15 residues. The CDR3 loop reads CASTDRSTGGYEQFF. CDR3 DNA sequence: TGTGCCAGCACCGACAGGAGTACGGGAGGGTATGAGCAGTTCTTC.

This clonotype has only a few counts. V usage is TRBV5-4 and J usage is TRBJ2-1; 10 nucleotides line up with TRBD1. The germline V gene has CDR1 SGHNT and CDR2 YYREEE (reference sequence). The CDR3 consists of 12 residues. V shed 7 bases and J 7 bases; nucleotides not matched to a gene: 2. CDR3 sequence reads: CASGQGGNEQFF. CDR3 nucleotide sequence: TGTGCCAGCGGACAGGGGGGGAATGAGCAGTTCTTC.

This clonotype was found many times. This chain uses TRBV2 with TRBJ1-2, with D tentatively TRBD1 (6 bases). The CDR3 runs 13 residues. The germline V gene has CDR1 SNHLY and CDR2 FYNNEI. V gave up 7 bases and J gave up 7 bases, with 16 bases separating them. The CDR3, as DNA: TGTGCCAGCAAGTTTCTGGGGGGGGCTGGCTACACCTTC. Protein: CASKFLGGAGYTF.